The 28 T cell receptor beta chains reported below all come from one sample, sequenced in a study of a mutant IDH1 vaccine in newly diagnosed glioma. Antigen specificity for these receptors is unknown. TCRdb's copy holds only in-frame clones and misses some; the assay was immunoSEQ multiplex PCR. Seen here are 70,000 to 90,000 clones, 70% to 90% observed once, and the top ten hold roughly 2.2%. Time point reported: week 23, last vaccination. Alongside topical imiquimod, each dose of vaccine comprised 300 ug of mutant IDH1 20-mer peptide. The starting material was PBMCs, obtained from a glioma patient whose treatment included an IDH1 peptide vaccine. These receptors came from a man aged 25-45 years with glioma. Some clones in this sample may be carry-over from other donors' samples.

This chain connects TRBV5-1 to TRBJ2-1, with 9 bases lining up with TRBD1. Germline CDR1 reads SGHRS; CDR2 reads YFSETQ. J gave up 6 bases and V 2 bases, and 3 bases lay outside the gene matches. The CDR3 is made up of 14 amino acids. The CDR3 here is CASSLLTGGNEQFF. Here the CDR3 DNA reads TGCGCCAGCAGCTTACTGACAGGGGGCAATGAGCAGTTCTTC.

Note on this clone: This specimen includes other DNA sequences encoding the same CDR3. The gene calls are TRBV2 and TRBJ1-2; D gene ambiguous. The ends were cut back, 1 base at V and 4 bases at J, with 7 bases in the middle. The CDR3 length is 13 residues. Germline V gene lookup returns CDR1 SNHLY and CDR2 FYNNEI. CDR3 loop: CASSEGQSYGYTF. In DNA form, the CDR3 reads TGTGCCAGCAGTGAAGGACAAAGCTATGGCTACACCTTC.

J is TRBJ2-2 and V is TRBV19; 7 bases line up with TRBD1. The CDR3 totals 15 residues. CDR1 is LNHDA, CDR2 SQIVND, per germline (reference sequence). J lost 3 bases, V lost 7 bases, and 8 bases had no gene match. DNA of the CDR3: TGTGCCAGTAAACCGGGACAGAGATACACCGGGGAGCTGTTTTTT. Residues: CASKPGQRYTGELFF.

The chain uses TRBV10-2 and TRBJ1-2; no firm D call. Trimming cost V 6 bases and J 3 bases, with 11 bases left between them. The CDR3 is 13 amino acids. The germline CDR1 and CDR2 sequences are WSHSY and SAAADI. The CDR3 bases are TGCGCCAGCAGCGAAAGGCCGCACTATGGCTACACCTTC. Its protein product is CASSERPHYGYTF.

The DNA of the CDR3 is TGTGCCAGCAGCTTCAATCTGGGGGGTATAGAACCAGAGACCCAGTACTTC. Amino acid sequence: CASSFNLGGIEPETQYF. This chain uses TRBV5-6 with TRBJ2-5, with D perhaps TRBD2 (6 bases). Trimming shortened V by 2 bases and J by 4 bases, and 21 bases separated the two germline ends. The CDR3 is made up of 17 amino acids. From germline, CDR1 is SGHDT and CDR2 YYEEEE.

The chain joins TRBV5-4 to TRBJ1-4; TRBD1 matches 9 bases. The CDR3 covers 16 residues. V trimming: 1 base; J trimming: 8 bases; junction bases outside the gene matches: 9. The germline gives CDR1 SGHNT, CDR2 YYREEE (reference sequence). The chain's CDR3 is CASSLRMGQGTEKLFF. The DNA of the CDR3 is TGTGCCAGCAGCTTGCGGATGGGACAGGGAACAGAAAAACTGTTTTTT.

The chain carries TRBV30 and TRBJ2-2; D ambiguous. V was shortened by 4 bases and J by 7 bases, with 10 bases between the two germline ends. CDR3 length: 12 residues. In germline, CDR1 is GTSNPN, CDR2 SVGIG (reference sequence). The DNA of the CDR3 is TGTGCCTGGACCATGTTTCTCGGGGAGCTGTTTTTT. This codes for CAWTMFLGELFF.

The V call is TRBV7-8, the J call TRBJ1-2, with TRBD1 matching over 11 bases. Trimming took 3 bases from V and 3 from J; bases not matched to a gene: 3. There are 15 residues in the CDR3. In germline, CDR1 is SGHVS, CDR2 FQNEAQ. CDR3 sequence: CASSFRTGGYYGYTF. The CDR3 DNA reads TGTGCCAGCAGCTTTCGGACAGGGGGCTACTATGGCTACACCTTC.

J is TRBJ2-5 and V is TRBV7-9; no clear D. Germline CDR1 is SEHNR and CDR2 is FQNEAQ (reference sequence). The V and J ends lost 6 bases and 2 bases respectively, with 13 bases between them. The CDR3 runs 14 residues. The CDR3 loop is CASRLRAVQETQYF. CDR3 nucleotides: TGTGCCAGCAGGCTCCGGGCGGTACAAGAGACCCAGTACTTC.

The chain couples TRBV5-1 to TRBJ1-2, with D possibly TRBD1 on 5 matching bases. Trimming left V 0 bases short and J 2 bases short, with 11 bases between. Germline lookup yields CDR1 SGHRS and CDR2 YFSETQ. There are 15 residues in the CDR3. The CDR3 loop reads CASSLGGTSNYGYTF. Written as DNA, the CDR3 is TGCGCCAGCAGCTTGGGCGGGACCTCGAACTATGGCTACACCTTC.

The rearrangement uses TRBV4-1 and TRBJ1-2; perhaps TRBD1 as D (5 bases). Germline V gives CDR1 MGHRA, CDR2 YSYEKL. With 1 base removed from V and 5 bases from J, the gap between germline ends came to 14 bases. This CDR3 spans 15 amino acids. Here the CDR3 DNA reads TGCGCCAGCAGCCAAGCGGGGCTCCGAGGGTATGGCTACACCTTC. This gives the protein CASSQAGLRGYGYTF.

This clone was counted a single time. The gene calls are TRBV9 and TRBJ1-2; unclear D gene. In germline, CDR1 is SGDLS, CDR2 YYNGEE. This CDR3 has 14 residues. The V end lost 4 bases, the J end lost 2 bases, and 12 bases lay between the germline ends. CDR3 bases: TGTGCCAGCAGCCCGGCGGGAGGGAACTATGGCTACACCTTC. This codes for CASSPAGGNYGYTF.

CDR3 sequence reads: CASSPRQGAGNQPQHF. CDR3 nucleotide sequence: TGTGCCAGTAGTCCCCGACAGGGGGCTGGCAATCAGCCCCAGCATTTT. The gene calls are TRBV19 and TRBJ1-5, with 10 bases aligning to TRBD1. The junction had 6 bases not matched to a gene; V was cut back by 5 bases and J by 2 bases. CDR3 length: 16 amino acids. Germline lookup yields CDR1 LNHDA and CDR2 SQIVND (reference sequence). The variable domain in full, completed from reference TRBV19 and TRBJ1-5, reads DGGITQSPKYLFRKEGQNVTLSCEQNLNHDAMYWYRQDPGQGLRLIYYSQIVNDFQKGDIAEGYSVSREKKESFPLTVTSAQKNPTAFYLCASSPRQGAGNQPQHFGDGTRLSIL.

V is TRBV6-6 and J is TRBJ1-1, with TRBD1 matching 8 bases. There are 14 residues in the CDR3. With V trimmed by 6 bases and J by 2 bases, 5 bases remained unmatched. Germline values: CDR1 MNHNY, CDR2 SVGAGI (reference sequence). CDR3 in amino acids: CASRADRANTEAFF. DNA of the CDR3: TGTGCCAGCAGGGCGGACAGGGCTAACACTGAAGCTTTCTTT.

The V call is TRBV7-9, the J call TRBJ2-2; D is unresolved. Germline V gene sequence: CDR1 SEHNR, CDR2 FQNEAQ (reference sequence). This CDR3 has 15 residues. The V end was cut by 5 bases, the J end by 1 base, with 11 bases between. The CDR3 here is CASSPPNVNTGELFF. DNA for the CDR3: TGTGCCAGCAGCCCCCCGAATGTGAACACCGGGGAGCTGTTTTTT.

This chain links TRBV27 with TRBJ2-3, with D hard to call. The ends were cut back, 5 bases at V and 3 bases at J, with 15 bases in the middle. The CDR3 extends over 15 amino acids. CDR1 is MNHEY, CDR2 SMNVEV, per germline (reference sequence). The CDR3 coding sequence is TGTGCCAGCAGTCTTAGGTTGGTCAGTACAGATACGCAGTATTTT. It codes for CASSLRLVSTDTQYF.

V and J are TRBV6-5 and TRBJ1-5, with TRBD1 matching over 8 bases. CDR1 is MNHEY and CDR2 is SVGAGI in the germline V gene. The CDR3 runs 13 residues. Losses at the gene ends were 5 bases for V and 7 bases for J; bases not matched to a gene: 4. The CDR3: CASSLDRDQPQHF. CDR3 in DNA: TGTGCCAGCAGTCTGGACAGGGACCAGCCCCAGCATTTT.

The chain is built from TRBV6-1 and TRBJ2-7; 9 bases line up with TRBD1. With 10 bases clipped from V and 6 bases from J, the junction kept 10 bases outside the gene matches. The CDR3 loop spans 13 amino acids. Germline values: CDR1 MNHNS, CDR2 SASEGT. The CDR3 nucleotides read TGTGCCACCCCGAAGACAGGGGGTAGCGAGCAGTACTTC. It codes for CATPKTGGSEQYF.

This clone is medium-sized within its sample. The gene calls are TRBV7-9 and TRBJ1-2; TRBD1 agrees at 7 bases. This CDR3 comprises 17 residues. Germline V gives CDR1 SEHNR, CDR2 FQNEAQ (reference sequence). With V trimmed by 1 base and J by 3 bases, 11 bases remained unmatched. In DNA form, the CDR3 reads TGTGCCAGCAGCTTAGTTGGATCCGGGACAGCTTACTATGGCTACACCTTC. Translated: CASSLVGSGTAYYGYTF. The variable domain in full, completed from reference TRBV7-9 and TRBJ1-2, reads DTGVSQNPRHKITKRGQNVTFRCDPISEHNRLYWYRQTLGQGPEFLTYFQNEAQLEKSRLLSDRFSAERPKGSFSTLEIQRTEQGDSAMYLCASSLVGSGTAYYGYTFGSGTRLTVV.

This clone was seen once. The chain has TRBV19 and TRBJ2-1, with 12 bases aligning to TRBD2. CDR3 length: 15 amino acids. J gave up 1 base and V 6 bases, and 1 base lay outside the gene matches. Per the germline V gene, CDR1 is LNHDA and CDR2 is SQIVND (reference sequence). The CDR3 DNA reads TGTGCCAGTAGGGGACTAGCGGGTTCCTACAATGAGCAGTTCTTC. Amino acid sequence: CASRGLAGSYNEQFF.

The chain joins TRBV19 to TRBJ1-4; 8 positions agree with TRBD1. The trim removed 1 base at V and 7 bases at J, leaving 5 bases unmatched. CDR3 length: 15 amino acids. Germline V gene sequence: CDR1 LNHDA, CDR2 SQIVND (reference sequence). The DNA for the CDR3 is TGTGCCAGTAGTATAGGCGGACAGGGAGGTGAAAAACTGTTTTTT. Translated: CASSIGGQGGEKLFF.

The chain combines TRBV2 with TRBJ2-1; 10 nucleotides line up with TRBD2. CDR1 is SNHLY, CDR2 FYNNEI, per germline. After removal of 8 bases from V and 6 bases from J, the junction contained 10 bases not matched to a gene. The CDR3 spans 15 residues. DNA of the CDR3: TGTGCCAGCGACGCCCTAGCGGGAGTGAGCAATGAGCAGTTCTTC. This gives the protein CASDALAGVSNEQFF.

This clone was counted once. The chain carries TRBV28 and TRBJ1-1; D unresolved. The length of the CDR3 is 14 residues. Germline CDR1 and CDR2: MDHEN and SYDVKM. Trimming left V 7 bases short and J 1 base short, with 13 bases between. The CDR3 sequence: CASTAPGENTEAFF. In nucleotides, the CDR3 is TGTGCCAGCACCGCCCCGGGAGAGAACACTGAAGCTTTCTTT.

The chain has TRBV7-2 and TRBJ2-7; 9 bases line up with TRBD1. The junction had 5 bases not matched to a gene; V was cut back by 2 bases and J by 3 bases. Germline CDR1 SGHTA, CDR2 FQGNSA. This CDR3 spans 15 amino acids. This CDR3 reads CASSLWGTGNYEQYF. The CDR3 bases are TGTGCCAGCAGCTTATGGGGGACAGGGAACTACGAGCAGTACTTC.

The rearrangement links TRBV27 to TRBJ2-1; D is ambiguous. Trimming stripped 1 base from V and 2 bases from J, with 6 bases between. The CDR3 consists of 14 residues. CDR1 and CDR2 from the germline V gene are MNHEY and SMNVEV (reference sequence). The CDR3 sequence: CASSLFGTYNEQFF. CDR3 in DNA: TGTGCCAGCAGTTTATTCGGCACCTACAATGAGCAGTTCTTC.

The chain is built from TRBV9 and TRBJ2-3; possible D gene TRBD2, 6 bases. CDR3 length: 16 amino acids. Looked up from germline, CDR1 is SGDLS and CDR2 is YYNGEE. Deletions cut 0 bases from V and 4 bases from J, with 15 bases between. CDR3 region: CASSVAEGLRSDTQYF. The CDR3 DNA sequence: TGTGCCAGCAGCGTAGCGGAGGGTTTGAGGTCAGATACGCAGTATTTT. The full variable domain, rest sourced from reference TRBV9 and TRBJ2-3, is DSGVTQTPKHLITATGQRVTLRCSPRSGDLSVYWYQQSLDQGLQFLIQYYNGEERAKGNILERFSAQQFPDLHSELNLSSLELGDSALYFCASSVAEGLRSDTQYFGPGTRLTVL.

The rearrangement joins TRBV19 to TRBJ2-3; TRBD2 aligns across 10 bases. This CDR3 has 15 residues. Germline V gene sequence: CDR1 LNHDA, CDR2 SQIVND (reference sequence). The junction had 4 bases not matched to a gene; V was cut back by 5 bases and J by 2 bases. CDR3 DNA sequence: TGTGCCAGTAGTTGGACTAGCGGCTTCACAGATACGCAGTATTTT. Residues: CASSWTSGFTDTQYF. Complete variable domain (other parts from reference TRBV19 and TRBJ2-3): DGGITQSPKYLFRKEGQNVTLSCEQNLNHDAMYWYRQDPGQGLRLIYYSQIVNDFQKGDIAEGYSVSREKKESFPLTVTSAQKNPTAFYLCASSWTSGFTDTQYFGPGTRLTVL.

This chain uses TRBV15 with TRBJ1-2, with TRBD1 as a possible D gene (5 bases). Between the trimmed V and J ends, which lost 4 bases and 2 bases, there was a span of 5 bases. This CDR3 is 12 amino acids long. CDR1 and CDR2 from the germline V gene are LNHNV and YYDKDF (reference sequence). CDR3 nucleotide sequence: TGTGCCACCAGCAAGGGGAACTATGGCTACACCTTC. Translated: CATSKGNYGYTF.